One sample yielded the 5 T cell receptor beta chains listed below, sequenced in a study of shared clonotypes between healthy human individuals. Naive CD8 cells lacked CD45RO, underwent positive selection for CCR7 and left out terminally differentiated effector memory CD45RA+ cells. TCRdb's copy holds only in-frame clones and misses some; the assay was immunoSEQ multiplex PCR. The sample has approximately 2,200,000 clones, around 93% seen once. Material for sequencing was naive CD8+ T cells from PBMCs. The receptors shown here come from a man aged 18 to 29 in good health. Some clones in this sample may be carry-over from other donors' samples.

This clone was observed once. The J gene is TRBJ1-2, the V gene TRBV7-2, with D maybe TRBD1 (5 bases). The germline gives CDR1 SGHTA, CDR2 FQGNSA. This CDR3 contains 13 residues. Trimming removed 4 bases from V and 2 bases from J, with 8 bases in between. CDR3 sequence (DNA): TGTGCCAGCAGCTGGCAGGGAAACTATGGCTACACCTTC. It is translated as CASSWQGNYGYTF.

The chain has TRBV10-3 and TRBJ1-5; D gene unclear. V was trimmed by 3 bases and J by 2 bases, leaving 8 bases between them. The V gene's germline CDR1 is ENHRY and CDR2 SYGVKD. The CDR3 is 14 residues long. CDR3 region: CAISDSQGNQPQHF. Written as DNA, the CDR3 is TGTGCCATCAGTGACAGTCAGGGCAATCAGCCCCAGCATTTT.

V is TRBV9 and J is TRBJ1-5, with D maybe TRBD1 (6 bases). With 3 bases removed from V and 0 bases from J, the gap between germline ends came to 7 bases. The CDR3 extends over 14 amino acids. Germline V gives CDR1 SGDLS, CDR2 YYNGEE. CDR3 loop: CASSGQASNQPQHF. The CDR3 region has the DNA TGTGCCAGCAGCGGACAGGCTAGCAATCAGCCCCAGCATTTT.

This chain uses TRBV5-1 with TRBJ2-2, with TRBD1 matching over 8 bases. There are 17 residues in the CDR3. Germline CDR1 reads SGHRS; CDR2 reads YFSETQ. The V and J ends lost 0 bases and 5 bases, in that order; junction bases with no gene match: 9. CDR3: CASSLGHRGLTTGELFF. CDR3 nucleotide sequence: TGCGCCAGCAGCTTGGGGCACAGGGGGTTAACGACCGGGGAGCTGTTTTTT.

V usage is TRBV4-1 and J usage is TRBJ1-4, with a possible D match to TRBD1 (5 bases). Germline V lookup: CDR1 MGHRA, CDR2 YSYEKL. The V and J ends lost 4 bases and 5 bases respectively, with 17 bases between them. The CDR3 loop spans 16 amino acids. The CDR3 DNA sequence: TGCGCCAGCAGCCCAACGGATCGGGGCCTGAATGAAAAACTGTTTTTT. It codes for CASSPTDRGLNEKLFF.